The source of this TCR beta chain is a study of blood T cell repertoires in COVID-19. At the level of the study: In each case, the material was cDNA or gDNA derived from T cells, B-cell-depleted T cells, or PBMCs.

V lost 8 bases to trimming and J lost 7 bases, with 26 bases between them. CDR1 SQVTM and CDR2 ANQGSEA come from the germline V gene. This CDR3 spans 15 amino acids. Data came from immunoSEQ multiplex PCR; TCRdb stores just in-frame clones and leaves some out. The data contain roughly 150,000 clones, roughly 80% of them singletons. Categorization into cohorts depended on clinical history that participants reported. The recovered donors of Cohort 3 showed two negative PCRs, clearance, or symptom resolution. This rearrangement joins TRBV29-1 to TRBJ1-1; a possible D gene is TRBD1 (5 bases). The specimen was PBMCs or T cells enriched from blood (not recorded which). This sequence originates from a woman in her thirties or forties who had recovered from COVID-19. The CDR3 sequence is CSYRRVGQVRNEAFF. CDR3 nucleotide sequence: TGCAGCTACCGGAGGGTAGGACAAGTTCGTAATGAAGCTTTCTTT.